A selection of T cell receptor beta chains follows, all from one sample in a study of blood T cell repertoires in COVID-19. TCRdb's table, derived via immunoSEQ multiplex PCR, lists solely in-frame clones and lacks some. This table holds roughly 45,000 clones, around 84% found once. Sequences were obtained from peripheral blood. The receptors come from a man in his forties or fifties with active COVID-19. Both conserved end residues are part of each CDR3. The D gene is left open where the match is weak. For some rows the clone size is stated as once, few or many, or as a class when expanded; others skip it.

CDR3 DNA: TGTGCCAGCAGCCAAGCGGCCACACGTATGGACTACTATGGCTACACCTTC; CDR3 protein: CASSQAATRMDYYGYTF; clone size: -; V gene: TRBV3-1/TRBV3-2; J gene: TRBJ1-2; D gene: -; CDR3 length: 17
CDR3 DNA: TGCAGCGTTGTAGTGAAGGGAGCGAGCAATCAGCCCCAGCATTTT; CDR3 protein: CSVVVKGASNQPQHF; clone size: -; V gene: TRBV29-1; J gene: TRBJ1-5; D gene: -; CDR3 length: 15
CDR3 DNA: TGTGCCAGCAGCTCCGGGACTAGCGGGAAACAGGGGACCCAGTACTTC; CDR3 protein: CASSSGTSGKQGTQYF; clone size: -; V gene: TRBV27; J gene: TRBJ2-5; D gene: TRBD2; CDR3 length: 16
CDR3 DNA: TGTGCCAGCAGCGACCCTGGGGGCGGGGGTCCAGGGACCCAGTACTTC; CDR3 protein: CASSDPGGGGPGTQYF; clone size: -; V gene: TRBV7-6; J gene: TRBJ2-5; D gene: -; CDR3 length: 16
CDR3 DNA: TGTGCCAGCAGCCAAGAGATTACAGGGTTGGTCTTC; CDR3 protein: CASSQEITGLVF; clone size: -; V gene: TRBV3-1/TRBV3-2; J gene: TRBJ2-1; D gene: -; CDR3 length: 12
CDR3 DNA: TGTGCCAGCAGCTCCACAGGGAAAGCTGGCTACACCTTC; CDR3 protein: CASSSTGKAGYTF; clone size: -; V gene: TRBV7-9; J gene: TRBJ1-2; D gene: -; CDR3 length: 13
CDR3 DNA: TGTGCCACCAGTGACATAGACAGGGGAGAGGACGTCGAAAAACTGTTTTTT; CDR3 protein: CATSDIDRGEDVEKLFF; clone size: once; V gene: TRBV24-1; J gene: TRBJ1-4; D gene: TRBD1; CDR3 length: 17
CDR3 DNA: TGTGCCAGCAGTTTTCAACGCCCGGGACACTATAGCTCTGGGGCCAACGTCCTGACTTTC; CDR3 protein: CASSFQRPGHYSSGANVLTF; clone size: -; V gene: TRBV27; J gene: TRBJ2-6; D gene: -; CDR3 length: 20
CDR3 DNA: TGTGCCAGCAGTGATTCGGTCCGGGCTTTCTTT; CDR3 protein: CASSDSVRAFF; clone size: few; V gene: TRBV6-1; J gene: TRBJ1-1; D gene: -; CDR3 length: 11
CDR3 DNA: TGTGCCAGCAGTGAAGTTTACAGGGGGCACTATGGCTACACCTTC; CDR3 protein: CASSEVYRGHYGYTF; clone size: -; V gene: TRBV2; J gene: TRBJ1-2; D gene: TRBD1; CDR3 length: 15
CDR3 DNA: TGTGCCAGCAGTCCGGGACAGGCGCCTTATAGCAATCAGCCCCAGCATTTT; CDR3 protein: CASSPGQAPYSNQPQHF; clone size: -; V gene: TRBV6-6; J gene: TRBJ1-5; D gene: TRBD1; CDR3 length: 17
CDR3 DNA: TGTGCGACCCTTAGGGAAAGGGAGTCCTACGAGCAGTACTTC; CDR3 protein: CATLRERESYEQYF; clone size: -; V gene: TRBV2; J gene: TRBJ2-7; D gene: -; CDR3 length: 14
CDR3 DNA: TGCGCCAGCAGCTGGGGACAGCAGCCGAACTATGGCTACACCTTC; CDR3 protein: CASSWGQQPNYGYTF; clone size: -; V gene: TRBV5-1; J gene: TRBJ1-2; D gene: TRBD1; CDR3 length: 15
CDR3 DNA: TGTGCCAGCAGCGTAGGAACAGCTAACTACGAGCAGTACTTC; CDR3 protein: CASSVGTANYEQYF; clone size: -; V gene: TRBV9; J gene: TRBJ2-7; D gene: -; CDR3 length: 14
CDR3 DNA: TGTGCCAGCAGTGATGCAATTAGCCCGGGGGGCGGCGCAGATACGCAGTATTTT; CDR3 protein: CASSDAISPGGGADTQYF; clone size: -; V gene: TRBV25-1; J gene: TRBJ2-3; D gene: -; CDR3 length: 18
CDR3 DNA: TGTGCCAGCAGTTCCGGGACAGGTGGCTATGGCTACACCTTC; CDR3 protein: CASSSGTGGYGYTF; clone size: -; V gene: TRBV27; J gene: TRBJ1-2; D gene: TRBD1; CDR3 length: 14
CDR3 DNA: TGTGCCAGCAGCTCTACCGGGACAGAAATATATTTT; CDR3 protein: CASSSTGTEIYF; clone size: -; V gene: TRBV11-2; J gene: TRBJ1-3; D gene: TRBD1; CDR3 length: 12
CDR3 DNA: TGTGCCAGCAGTCCCCCTTCTGACAGGGGTGGCTACACCTTC; CDR3 protein: CASSPPSDRGGYTF; clone size: -; V gene: TRBV9; J gene: TRBJ1-2; D gene: TRBD1; CDR3 length: 14